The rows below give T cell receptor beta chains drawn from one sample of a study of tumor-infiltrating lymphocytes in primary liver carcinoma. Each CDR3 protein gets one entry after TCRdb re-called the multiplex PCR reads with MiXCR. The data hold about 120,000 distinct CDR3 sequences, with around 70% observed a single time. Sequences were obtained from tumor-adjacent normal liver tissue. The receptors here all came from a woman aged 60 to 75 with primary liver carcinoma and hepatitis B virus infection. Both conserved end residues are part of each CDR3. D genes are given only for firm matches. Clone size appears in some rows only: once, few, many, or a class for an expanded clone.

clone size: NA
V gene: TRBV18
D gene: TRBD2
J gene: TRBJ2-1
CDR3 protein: CASHQERELDYNEQFF
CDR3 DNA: TGTGCCAGCCACCAGGAGCGGGAGCTTGACTACAATGAGCAGTTCTTC

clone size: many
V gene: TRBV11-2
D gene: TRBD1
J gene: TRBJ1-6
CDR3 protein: CASSLHRGLSPLHF
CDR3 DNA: TGTGCCAGCAGCTTACACAGGGGGCTCTCACCCCTCCACTTT

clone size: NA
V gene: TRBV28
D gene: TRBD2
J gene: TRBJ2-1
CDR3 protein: CASSRRLAVLNEQFF
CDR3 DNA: TGTGCCAGCAGTCGTCGACTAGCGGTACTCAATGAGCAGTTCTTC

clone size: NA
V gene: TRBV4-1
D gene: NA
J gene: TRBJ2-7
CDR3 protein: CASSQEDYEEQYF
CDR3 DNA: TGTGCCAGCAGCCAAGAGGACTATGAGGAGCAGTACTTC

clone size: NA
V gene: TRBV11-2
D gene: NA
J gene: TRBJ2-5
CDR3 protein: CASSLRRPGYRDIQYF
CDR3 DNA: TGTGCCAGCAGCTTAAGGAGGCCAGGGTACCGAGATATCCAGTACTTC

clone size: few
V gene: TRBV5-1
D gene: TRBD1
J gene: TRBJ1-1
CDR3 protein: CASSLSLAGGPKWSEAFF
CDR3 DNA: TGCGCCAGCAGCTTGAGTTTGGCAGGGGGCCCGAAATGGTCTGAAGCTTTCTTT

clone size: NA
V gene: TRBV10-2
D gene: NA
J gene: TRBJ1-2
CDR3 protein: CPSKTERVTTF
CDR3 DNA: TGCCCCAGCAAGACCGAGAGGGTAACCACCTTC

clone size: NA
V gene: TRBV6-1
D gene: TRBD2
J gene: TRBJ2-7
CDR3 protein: CASGGGWWLTYEQYF
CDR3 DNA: TGTGCCAGCGGCGGGGGGTGGTGGCTCACCTACGAGCAGTACTTC

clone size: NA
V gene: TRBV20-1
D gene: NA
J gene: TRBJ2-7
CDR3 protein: CSARDPQGWDLSYDQYF
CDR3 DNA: TGCAGTGCTAGAGATCCCCAGGGATGGGACCTATCCTACGACCAGTACTTC

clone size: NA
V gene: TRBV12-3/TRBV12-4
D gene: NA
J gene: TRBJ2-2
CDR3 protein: CASSTGTGGLFF
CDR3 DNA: TGTGCCAGCTCCACCGGCACCGGGGGGCTGTTTTTT

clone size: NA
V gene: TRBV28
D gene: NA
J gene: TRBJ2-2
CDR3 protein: CVNTLTGSGELFF
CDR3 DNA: TGTGTCAACACCCTAACGGGGTCCGGGGAGCTGTTTTTT

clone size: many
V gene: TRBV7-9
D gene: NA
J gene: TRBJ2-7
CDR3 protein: CASSLTTVRNYEQYF
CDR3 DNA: TGTGCCAGCAGCTTGACGACCGTCCGAAACTACGAGCAGTACTTC

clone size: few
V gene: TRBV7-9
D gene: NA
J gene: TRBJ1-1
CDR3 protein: CANSLVRVGGAFF
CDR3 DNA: TGTGCCAACAGTTTAGTTAGGGTTGGTGGGGCTTTCTTT

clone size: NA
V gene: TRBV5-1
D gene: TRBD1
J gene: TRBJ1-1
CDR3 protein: CASSPGTGAFRNTEAFF
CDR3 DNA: TGCGCCAGCAGCCCTGGGACAGGGGCGTTTAGGAACACTGAAGCTTTCTTT

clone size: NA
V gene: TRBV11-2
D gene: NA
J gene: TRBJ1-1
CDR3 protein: CASRSARGTEAFF
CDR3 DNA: TGTGCCAGCCGCTCCGCTCGGGGCACTGAGGCTTTCTTT

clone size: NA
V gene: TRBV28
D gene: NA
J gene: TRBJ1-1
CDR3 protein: CASGASFGQGSEAFF
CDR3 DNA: TGTGCCAGCGGGGCGTCGTTCGGCCAGGGCTCTGAAGCTTTCTTT

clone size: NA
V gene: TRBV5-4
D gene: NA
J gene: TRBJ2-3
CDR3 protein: CANSLVSTDTQYF
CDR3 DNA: TGTGCTAACAGCTTGGTTTCCACAGATACGCAGTATTTT

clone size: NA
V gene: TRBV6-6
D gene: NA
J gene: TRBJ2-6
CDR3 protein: CASSLPETNVLTF
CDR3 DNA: TGTGCCAGCAGTCTACCTGAGACCAACGTCCTGACTTTC

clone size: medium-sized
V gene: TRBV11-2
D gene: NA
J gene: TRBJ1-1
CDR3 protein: CASGGNTEAFF
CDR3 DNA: TGTGCAAGCGGAGGTAACACTGAAGCTTTCTTT

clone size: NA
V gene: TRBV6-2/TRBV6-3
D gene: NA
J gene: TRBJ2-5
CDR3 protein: CASSTVLVGEQETQYF
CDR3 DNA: TGTGCCAGCAGTACTGTACTAGTGGGGGAACAAGAGACTCAGTACTTC

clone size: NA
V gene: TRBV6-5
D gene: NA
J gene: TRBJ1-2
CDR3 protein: CVSSQTGTRGGYGYTF
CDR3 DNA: TGTGTCAGCAGTCAGACCGGAACACGGGGTGGCTATGGCTACACCTTC

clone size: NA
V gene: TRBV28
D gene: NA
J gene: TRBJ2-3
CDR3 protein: CASSLTPSTDTQYF
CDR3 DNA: TGTGCCAGCAGTTTAACACCTAGCACAGATACGCAGTATTTT

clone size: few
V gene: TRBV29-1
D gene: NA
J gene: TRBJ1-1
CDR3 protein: CSVVLVEGTEAFF
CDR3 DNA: TGCAGCGTTGTTCTCGTGGAAGGAACTGAAGCTTTCTTT

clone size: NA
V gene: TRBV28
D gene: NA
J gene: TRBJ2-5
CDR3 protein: CASSTATYQETQYF
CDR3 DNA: TGTGCCAGCAGTACTGCAACGTACCAAGAGACCCAGTACTTC

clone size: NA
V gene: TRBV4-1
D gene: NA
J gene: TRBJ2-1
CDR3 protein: CASSQVGPMQFF
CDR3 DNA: TGCGCCAGCAGCCAGGTTGGGCCAATGCAGTTCTTC

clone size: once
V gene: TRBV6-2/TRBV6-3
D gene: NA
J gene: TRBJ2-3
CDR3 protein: CAGSYSFARAYTQYF
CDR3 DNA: TGTGCCGGCAGTTACTCGTTCGCTCGAGCATATACGCAGTATTTT

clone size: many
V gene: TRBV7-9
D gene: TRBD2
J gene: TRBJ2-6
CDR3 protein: CASSSWTSGTLSGANVLTF
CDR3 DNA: TGTGCCAGCAGCTCCTGGACTAGCGGTACCTTATCTGGGGCCAACGTCCTGACTTTC

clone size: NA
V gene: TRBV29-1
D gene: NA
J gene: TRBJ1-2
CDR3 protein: CSFDFPVPGGYGYTF
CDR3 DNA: TGCAGCTTTGACTTCCCAGTCCCCGGAGGCTATGGCTACACCTTC

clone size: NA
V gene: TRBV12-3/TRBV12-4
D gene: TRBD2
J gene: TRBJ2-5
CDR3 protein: CASCLGGWVEETQYF
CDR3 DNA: TGTGCCAGCTGTCTCGGGGGGTGGGTGGAAGAGACCCAGTACTTC

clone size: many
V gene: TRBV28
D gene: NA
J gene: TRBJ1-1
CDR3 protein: CASSQWISGWNTEAFF
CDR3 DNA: TGTGCCAGCAGCCAATGGATAAGTGGGTGGAACACTGAAGCTTTCTTT

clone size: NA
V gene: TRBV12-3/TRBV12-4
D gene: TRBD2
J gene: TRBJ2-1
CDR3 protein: CACSRVGTSGTYEQFF
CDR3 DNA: TGTGCCTGCAGCCGCGTCGGGACTAGCGGGACCTATGAACAGTTCTTC

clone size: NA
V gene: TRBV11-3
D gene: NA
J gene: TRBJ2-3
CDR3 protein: CASSLLFRRLRTDTQYF
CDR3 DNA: TGTGCTAGCAGCTTATTGTTTCGGCGGCTACGGACAGATACGCAGTATTTT

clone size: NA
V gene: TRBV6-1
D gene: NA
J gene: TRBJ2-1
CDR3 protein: CASSGASYYNEQFF
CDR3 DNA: TGTGCCAGCAGTGGAGCGAGTTACTACAATGAGCAATTCTTC

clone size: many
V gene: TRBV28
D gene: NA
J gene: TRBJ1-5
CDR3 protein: CASSLLEGGNQPQHF
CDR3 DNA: TGTGCCAGCAGTCTTCTTGAGGGGGGAAATCAGCCCCAGCATTTT

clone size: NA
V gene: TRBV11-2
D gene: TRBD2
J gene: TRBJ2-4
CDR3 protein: CASSPVRLLSGRDIKYF
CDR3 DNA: TGCGCCAGCAGCCCAGTCAGGCTACTAAGCGGGAGGGACATTAAGTACTTC

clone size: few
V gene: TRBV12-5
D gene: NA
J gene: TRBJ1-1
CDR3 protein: CASGLVLGSLDNEASF
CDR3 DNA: TGTGCTAGTGGTTTGGTACTGGGTAGCCTCGATAATGAAGCTTCCTTT

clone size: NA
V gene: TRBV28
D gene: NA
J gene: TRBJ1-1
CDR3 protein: CASSFPPLGADTEAFF
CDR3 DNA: TGTGCCAGCAGTTTCCCTCCGCTGGGGGCGGACACCGAAGCTTTCTTT

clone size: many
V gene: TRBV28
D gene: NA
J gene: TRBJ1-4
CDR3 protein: CASSSAPGEKLFF
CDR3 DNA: TGTGCCAGCAGTTCAGCGCCAGGTGAAAAACTGTTTTTT

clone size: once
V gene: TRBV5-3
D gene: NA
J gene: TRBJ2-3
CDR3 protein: CARSLATEEIPTDTQYF
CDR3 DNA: TGTGCCAGAAGCTTGGCTACTGAAGAAATTCCTACAGATACGCAATATTTT

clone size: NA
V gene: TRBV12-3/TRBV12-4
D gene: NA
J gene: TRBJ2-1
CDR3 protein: CATSTIVAVADCNEQFF
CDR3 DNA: TGTGCCACCAGTACAATTGTTGCGGTAGCGGACTGCAATGAGCAGTTCTTC

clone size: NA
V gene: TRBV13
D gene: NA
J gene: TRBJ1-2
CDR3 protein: CASSLLVGGGGYTF
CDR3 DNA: TGTGCCAGCAGCTTACTAGTCGGGGGAGGTGGCTACACCTTC

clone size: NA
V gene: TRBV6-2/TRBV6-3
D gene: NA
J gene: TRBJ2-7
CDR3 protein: CATSTRGYEQYF
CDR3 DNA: TGTGCCACCAGCACCAGAGGCTACGAGCAGTACTTC

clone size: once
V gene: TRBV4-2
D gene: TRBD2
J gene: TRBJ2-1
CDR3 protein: CANSQVLSGTSSYNEQSF
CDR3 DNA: TGTGCCAACAGCCAAGTATTGAGCGGGACTAGCTCCTACAATGAGCAGTCCTTC

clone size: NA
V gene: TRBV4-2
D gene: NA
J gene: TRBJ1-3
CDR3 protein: CASSQIEQTSGHSIYF
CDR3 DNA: TGTGCCAGCAGCCAAATCGAACAGACTTCTGGACACAGCATATATTTC

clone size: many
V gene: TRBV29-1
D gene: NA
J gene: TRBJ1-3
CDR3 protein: CSVDVGGGNTIYF
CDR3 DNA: TGCAGCGTTGATGTGGGAGGTGGAAACACCATATATTTT

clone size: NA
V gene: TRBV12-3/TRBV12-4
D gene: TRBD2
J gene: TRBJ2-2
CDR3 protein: CANSSGLAVTGELFF
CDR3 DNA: TGTGCCAACAGTTCTGGACTAGCGGTCACAGGGGAGCTGTTTTTT

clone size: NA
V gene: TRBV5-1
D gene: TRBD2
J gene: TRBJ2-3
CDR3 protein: CAINTGRTSTDTQYF
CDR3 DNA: TGCGCCATCAACACCGGGAGGACGAGCACAGATACGCAGTATTTT

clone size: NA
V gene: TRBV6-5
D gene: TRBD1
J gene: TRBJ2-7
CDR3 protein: CASSTGTGGFDKQYF
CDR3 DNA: TGTGCCAGCAGCACCGGGACAGGGGGCTTCGACAAGCAGTACTTC

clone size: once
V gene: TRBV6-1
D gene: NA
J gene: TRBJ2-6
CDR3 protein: CASSMMRTGSNVLTF
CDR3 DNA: TGTGCCAGCAGCATGATGCGAACTGGGTCCAACGTCCTGACCTTC

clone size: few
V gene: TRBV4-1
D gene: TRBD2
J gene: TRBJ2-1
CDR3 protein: CAISQGAGTRSEQFF
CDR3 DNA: TGCGCCATCAGCCAAGGCGCCGGGACTAGGAGTGAGCAGTTCTTC

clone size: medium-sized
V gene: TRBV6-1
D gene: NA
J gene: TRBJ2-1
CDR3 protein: CASTPGADYNEQFF
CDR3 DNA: TGTGCCAGCACCCCGGGAGCAGATTACAATGAGCAGTTCTTC

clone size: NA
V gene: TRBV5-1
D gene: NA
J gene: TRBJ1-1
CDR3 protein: CASSPTGTTEVFF
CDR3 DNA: TGCGCCAGTAGCCCTACAGGGACCACTGAAGTTTTCTTT

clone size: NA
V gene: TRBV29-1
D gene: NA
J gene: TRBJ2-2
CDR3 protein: CSVVGRGVTGEMFF
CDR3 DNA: TGCAGCGTTGTCGGCAGGGGAGTTACCGGGGAGATGTTTTTT

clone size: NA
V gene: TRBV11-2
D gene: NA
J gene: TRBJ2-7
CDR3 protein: CASNLDRGLAPEQYF
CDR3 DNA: TGTGCCAGCAACTTAGATAGGGGATTAGCTCCCGAGCAGTACTTC

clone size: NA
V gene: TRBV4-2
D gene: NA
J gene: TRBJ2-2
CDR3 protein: CVRSQVVAATGELFF
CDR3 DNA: TGTGTCAGGAGCCAAGTTGTAGCAGCCACCGGGGAGCTGTTTTTT

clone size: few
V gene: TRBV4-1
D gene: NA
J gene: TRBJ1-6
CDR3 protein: CTSSQVSGGLSNSPLHF
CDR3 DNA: TGCACTAGCAGCCAAGTTAGTGGCGGGCTTTCCAATTCACCCCTCCACTTT